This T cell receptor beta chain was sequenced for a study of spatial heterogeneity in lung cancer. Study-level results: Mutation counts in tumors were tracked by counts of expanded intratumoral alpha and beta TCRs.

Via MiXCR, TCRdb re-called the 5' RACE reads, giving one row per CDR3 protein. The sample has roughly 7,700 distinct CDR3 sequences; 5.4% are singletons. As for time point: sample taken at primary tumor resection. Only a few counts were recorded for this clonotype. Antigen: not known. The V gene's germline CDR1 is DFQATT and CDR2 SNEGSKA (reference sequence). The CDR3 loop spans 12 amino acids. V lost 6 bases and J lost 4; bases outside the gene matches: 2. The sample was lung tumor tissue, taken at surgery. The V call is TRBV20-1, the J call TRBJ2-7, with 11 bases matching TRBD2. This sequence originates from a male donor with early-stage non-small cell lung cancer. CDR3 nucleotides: TGCAGTGCAAGGACTAGCGGGTACGAGCAGTACTTC. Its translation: CSARTSGYEQYF.